This T cell receptor beta chain was recovered during a study of cytomegalovirus exposure and HLA in healthy donors. Trimming shortened V by 4 bases and J by 5 bases, and 15 bases separated the two germline ends. The germline gives CDR1 SGHRS, CDR2 YFSETQ. The CDR3 is made up of 14 amino acids. This clone was observed a handful of times. In the PCR, 60 Vbeta and 13 Jbeta primers were used. Measured with immunoSEQ multiplex PCR; TCRdb has only the in-frame clones, and not every one. The data show some 110,000 clones, approximately 70% seen once. Sequencing was done on a sample of PBMCs. The clonotype originates from a man aged 30-40 years in good health and CMV-seropositive. The J gene is TRBJ1-1, the V gene TRBV5-1; perhaps TRBD1 as D (6 bases). The CDR3 DNA reads as TGCGCCAGCAGCCCACAGGGCCCAAGAACTGAAGCTTTCTTT. It specifies CASSPQGPRTEAFF.